Listed below are T cell receptor beta chains from one sample, sequenced in a study of shared clonotypes between healthy human individuals. Data came from immunoSEQ multiplex PCR; TCRdb stores just in-frame clones and leaves some out. Of about 2 million clones in the sample, 95% are singletons; the top ten hold under 0.15%. The sequencing sample was made of naive CD4+ T cells sorted from blood. The receptor source for this set is a man aged 18 to 30 in good health. The CDR3 runs from the conserved cysteine through the conserved F or W.

J: TRBJ2-2
V: TRBV5-1
CDR3: CASSLAGTYNTGELFF

J: TRBJ2-7
V: TRBV5-4
CDR3: CASSSDRLYEQYF

J: TRBJ2-2
V: TRBV18
CDR3: CASSALETSGELFF

J: TRBJ2-5
V: TRBV4-2
CDR3: CASSQEGQGGQETQYF

J: TRBJ1-1
V: TRBV10-2
CDR3: CASRGWETTEAFF

J: TRBJ2-1
V: TRBV4-2
CDR3: CASSQDTALPYNEQFF

J: TRBJ1-1
V: TRBV18
CDR3: CASSDRGGTEAFF

J: TRBJ2-1
V: TRBV6-5
CDR3: CASTGLANNEQFF

J: TRBJ1-3
V: TRBV10-3
CDR3: CAISPQGSSGNTIYF

J: TRBJ2-7
V: TRBV27
CDR3: CASRPGTGGRVEQYF

J: TRBJ2-7
V: TRBV6-6
CDR3: CASSVGQSSYEQYF

J: TRBJ2-5
V: TRBV18
CDR3: CASSPPNGETQYF

J: TRBJ2-3
V: TRBV19
CDR3: CASRKQLSTDTQYF

J: TRBJ1-6
V: TRBV7-9
CDR3: CASSLAGGRNSPLHF

J: TRBJ1-4
V: TRBV15
CDR3: CATSPKHEREKLFF

J: TRBJ2-2
V: TRBV30
CDR3: CAWSARTSGGELFF

J: TRBJ1-4
V: TRBV29-1
CDR3: CSVGKHTGGREKLFF

J: TRBJ1-1
V: TRBV2
CDR3: CASTLDRNTEAFF

J: TRBJ2-1
V: TRBV10-3
CDR3: CAISSGTGVYNEQFF

J: TRBJ2-7
V: TRBV6-5
CDR3: CASRADSGFSYEQYF

J: TRBJ2-1
V: TRBV10-3
CDR3: CATRGGSYNEQFF

J: TRBJ1-2
V: TRBV5-1
CDR3: CASSFGAPNYGYTF